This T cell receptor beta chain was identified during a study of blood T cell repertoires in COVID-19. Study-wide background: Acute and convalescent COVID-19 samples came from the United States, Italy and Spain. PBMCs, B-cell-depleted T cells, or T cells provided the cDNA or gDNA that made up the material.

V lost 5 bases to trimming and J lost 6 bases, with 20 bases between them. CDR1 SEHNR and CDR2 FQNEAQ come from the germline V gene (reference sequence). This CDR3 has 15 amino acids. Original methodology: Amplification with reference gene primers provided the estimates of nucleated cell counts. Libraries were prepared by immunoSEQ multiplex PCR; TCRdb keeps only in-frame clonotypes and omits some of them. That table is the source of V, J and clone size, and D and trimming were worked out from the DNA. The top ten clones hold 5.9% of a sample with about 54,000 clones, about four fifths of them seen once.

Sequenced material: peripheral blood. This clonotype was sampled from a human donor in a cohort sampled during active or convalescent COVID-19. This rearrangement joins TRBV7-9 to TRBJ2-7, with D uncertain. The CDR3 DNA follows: TGTGCCAGCAGCAACGCAAACAGTCCTCTACGCGAGCAGTACTTC. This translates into CASSNANSPLREQYF.